This T cell receptor (beta chain) was recovered during a study of OX40 agonist ivuxolimab in advanced cancers. Profiling relied on immunoSEQ multiplex PCR, and the TCRdb table lists in-frame clones only, not all of them. The sample holds 70,000 to 75,000 clones, 86% seen once. Notes on the study in general: There was clonal expansion of CD4+ and CD8+ blood T cells by week 6 at 0.1 to 3.0 mg/kg.

The sample holds a few counts of this clone. As yet, its antigen is unknown. Sequencing was performed on CD4+ or CD8+ T cells sorted from blood, taken in a trial of the OX40 agonist ivuxolimab. The sequence was collected from an adult with an advanced solid tumor such as melanoma, head and neck, liver or kidney cancer.

The CDR3 spells CAWSVVDEQYF. The CDR3, as DNA: TGTGCCTGGAGTGTGGTCGACGAGCAGTACTTC. The chain is built from TRBV30 and TRBJ2-7; D not certain. Germline assignment: CDR1 GTSNPN and CDR2 SVGIG (reference sequence). CDR3 length: 11 residues. V gave up 0 bases and J gave up 5 bases, with 5 bases separating them.